This is a list of T cell receptor beta chains from one sample in a study of T cell responses to AZD1222 COVID-19 vaccine. Using immunoSEQ multiplex PCR, the repertoire was profiled, and TCRdb retains in-frame clones only, with some absent. The sample has tens of thousands of clones, 83% seen once. The sequences come from peripheral blood, collected on day 0 of AZD1222 vaccination. The receptors originated from an adult in good health. Both conserved end residues are trimmed from each CDR3. Fields, in order: V gene, J gene, CDR3 protein.

V: TRBV24-1
J: TRBJ1-5
CDR3: ATSEQGAEWQPQH

V: TRBV7-9
J: TRBJ2-1
CDR3: ASSGGQGFREQF

V: TRBV11-2
J: TRBJ2-5
CDR3: ASSPIAGGRVETQY

V: TRBV7-8
J: TRBJ2-1
CDR3: ASTPTSGGPKEQF

V: TRBV3-1/TRBV3-2
J: TRBJ2-4
CDR3: ASSQPGFQY

V: TRBV11-2
J: TRBJ1-1
CDR3: ASSPRGGRAEAF

V: TRBV12-3/TRBV12-4
J: TRBJ2-1
CDR3: ASSPGLALYLF

V: TRBV19
J: TRBJ1-2
CDR3: ASSKRTGGDYGYT

V: TRBV9
J: TRBJ2-1
CDR3: ASSVGTTGGNEQF

V: TRBV5-1
J: TRBJ2-1
CDR3: ATKTGTSAYNEQF

V: TRBV5-6
J: TRBJ1-4
CDR3: ASSFRDINEKLF

V: TRBV30
J: TRBJ2-1
CDR3: AWGSYNEQF

V: TRBV6-4
J: TRBJ1-6
CDR3: ASSAGSSYNSPLH

V: TRBV2
J: TRBJ2-7
CDR3: ASKEGMGGGPLEQY

V: TRBV7-9
J: TRBJ1-5
CDR3: ASSTGEGQPQH

V: TRBV19
J: TRBJ1-6
CDR3: ASSSGPENPLH

V: TRBV28
J: TRBJ1-1
CDR3: ASSFAGLQGEAF

V: TRBV15
J: TRBJ2-2
CDR3: ATSRDTLSALWEGGELF

V: TRBV6-2/TRBV6-3
J: TRBJ2-1
CDR3: ASSYGRVDYNEQF

V: TRBV10-3
J: TRBJ2-3
CDR3: AISESRDTDTQY

V: TRBV7-9
J: TRBJ2-7
CDR3: ASSLGGAGPTSQY

V: TRBV20-1
J: TRBJ1-2
CDR3: SAEGTGKL

V: TRBV4-1
J: TRBJ1-4
CDR3: ASSQGWALSEKLF

V: TRBV29-1
J: TRBJ2-1
CDR3: SAEGLSDEQF

V: TRBV7-6
J: TRBJ2-5
CDR3: ASSSGTQETQY

V: TRBV3-1/TRBV3-2
J: TRBJ1-1
CDR3: ASSPGGTEAF

V: TRBV5-5
J: TRBJ1-5
CDR3: ASSLVAGRAFGNQPQH

V: TRBV23-1
J: TRBJ1-4
CDR3: ASSHQGPTNEKLF

V: TRBV29-1
J: TRBJ1-1
CDR3: SVKTGGGKNTEAF

V: TRBV9
J: TRBJ2-7
CDR3: ASSQEDRGYEQY

V: TRBV29-1
J: TRBJ2-7
CDR3: SVWADEQY

V: TRBV11-2
J: TRBJ2-7
CDR3: ASSFAYGYEQY

V: TRBV14
J: TRBJ2-7
CDR3: ASSAGTGGFYEQY

V: TRBV7-2
J: TRBJ1-5
CDR3: ASSLTSGGGNQPQH

V: TRBV4-1
J: TRBJ1-2
CDR3: ASSQVSSTNYGYT

V: TRBV19
J: TRBJ2-3
CDR3: ASSILGGRSSLPDTQY

V: TRBV18
J: TRBJ2-5
CDR3: ASSPPTGYQETQY